The clone carrying this T cell receptor beta chain qualifies as large. What it binds is unknown. The data derive from a study of tissue T cells after allogeneic stem cell transplantation. The study, taken as a whole, reports: Blood and spleen captured only part of the tissue TCR repertoire.

CDR3 length: 15 residues. Trimming left V 5 bases short and J 6 bases short, with 17 bases between. The germline CDR1 and CDR2 sequences are LNHNV and YYDKDF (reference sequence). Several lines of graft-versus-host disease therapy were given to all patients, all with gastrointestinal involvement. Profiled with immunoSEQ multiplex PCR; TCRdb holds only in-frame clones, not every one. The sample includes several hundred clones, roughly 50% of them seen just once. The chain is built from TRBV15 and TRBJ2-1, with D tentatively TRBD1 (5 bases). This TCR came from a male patient at least 60 years old with steroid-refractory graft-versus-host disease after an allogeneic stem cell transplant. Some T cells may be the graft donor's. The specimen was blood, collected at autopsy. This CDR3 reads CATSSPGAGRNEQFF. The CDR3 coding sequence is TGTGCCACCAGCTCTCCTGGGGCAGGGCGCAATGAGCAGTTCTTC.